Given below is one T cell receptor (beta chain) in context. Sequenced by immunoSEQ multiplex PCR; TCRdb stores in-frame clones only, minus some. The table records 170,000 or so clones, roughly 92% of them present only once. The entry originates in a study of control samples from healthy donors and cancer patients. The CDR3 spans 16 residues. V lost 2 bases and J 0 bases, leaving 11 bases between the germline ends. The germline gives CDR1 MNHNY, CDR2 SVGAGI (reference sequence). The rearrangement uses TRBV6-6 and TRBJ1-5; D is unclear. Sequencing input: blood. This clonotype was sampled from a woman between 18 and 30 years old in good health. In nucleotides, the CDR3 is TGTGCCAGCAGTTACCACGGGGAGATTAGCAATCAGCCCCAGCATTTT. It translates to CASSYHGEISNQPQHF.